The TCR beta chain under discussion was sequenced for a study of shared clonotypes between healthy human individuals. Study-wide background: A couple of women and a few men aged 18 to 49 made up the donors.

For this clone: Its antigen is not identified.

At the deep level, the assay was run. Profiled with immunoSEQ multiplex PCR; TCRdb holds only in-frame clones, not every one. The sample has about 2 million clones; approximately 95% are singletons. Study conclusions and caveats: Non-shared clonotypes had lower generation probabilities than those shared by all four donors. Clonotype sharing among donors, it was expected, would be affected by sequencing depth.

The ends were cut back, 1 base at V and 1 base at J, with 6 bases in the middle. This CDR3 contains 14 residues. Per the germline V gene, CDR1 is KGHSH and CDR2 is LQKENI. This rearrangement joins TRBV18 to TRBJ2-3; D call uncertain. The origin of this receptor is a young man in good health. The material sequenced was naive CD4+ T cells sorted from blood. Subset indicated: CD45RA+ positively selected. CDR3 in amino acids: CASSPQLRTDTQYF. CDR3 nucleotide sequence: TGTGCCAGCTCACCACAGCTCCGCACAGATACGCAGTATTTT.